One and the same sample provided the 19 T cell receptor beta chains below, sequenced in a study of blood T cell repertoires in COVID-19. Sequencing was performed with immunoSEQ multiplex PCR; in TCRdb, only in-frame clones are kept and a portion is missing. Among 220,000 or so clones listed, around 89% were seen once. Material: PBMCs or T cells enriched from blood (not recorded which). The receptors derive from a man younger than 45 who had been exposed to COVID-19.

The chain has TRBV19 and TRBJ1-2; D gene unclear. CDR3 length: 13 residues. The germline V and J ends were trimmed by 7 bases and 3 bases, with 12 bases remaining between them. CDR1 and CDR2 (germline): LNHDA, SQIVND (reference sequence). Here the CDR3 reads CASTYSGDYGYTF. CDR3 bases: TGTGCCAGTACCTATAGTGGAGACTATGGCTACACCTTC.

This clone was recorded once. The chain is built from TRBV5-6 and TRBJ2-1; 12 nucleotides align to TRBD2. Per the germline V gene, CDR1 is SGHDT and CDR2 is YYEEEE. V lost 2 bases and J lost 7; bases outside the gene matches: 7. The CDR3 extends over 16 amino acids. The CDR3 protein is CASSFPSGGAFNEQFF. In nucleotides, the CDR3 is TGTGCCAGCAGCTTTCCTAGCGGGGGGGCCTTTAATGAGCAGTTCTTC.

This chain connects TRBV19 to TRBJ2-7; TRBD1 might be the D (6 bases). The germline V gene has CDR1 LNHDA and CDR2 SQIVND (reference sequence). CDR3 length: 15 amino acids. The germline V and J ends were trimmed by 0 bases and 6 bases, with 15 bases remaining between them. The CDR3 bases are TGTGCCAGTAGTATAGAGAGACAGGCCCTTGGCGAGCAGTACTTC. Translated, it gives CASSIERQALGEQYF.

This clone was counted a few times. This chain uses TRBV18 with TRBJ2-4; 15 bases fit TRBD2. CDR3 length equals 17 residues. J lost 6 bases, V lost 3 bases, and 6 bases had no gene match. The germline CDR1 and CDR2 sequences are KGHSH and LQKENI. DNA for the CDR3: TGTGCCAGCTCACCCGGACTAGCGGGGGGGCCACTAAACATTCAGTACTTC. Translating it yields CASSPGLAGGPLNIQYF.

The genes are TRBV5-1 and TRBJ2-3; maybe TRBD2 (6 bases). V dropped 2 bases and J dropped 0 bases, with 10 bases sitting between them. The CDR3 covers 15 residues. Germline CDR1 is SGHRS and CDR2 is YFSETQ. The CDR3 coding sequence is TGCGCCAGCAGCTTAGCGGGCTATAGCACAGATACGCAGTATTTT. Protein product: CASSLAGYSTDTQYF.

About this clone: Different DNA sequences within this sample yield the same CDR3. The rearrangement links TRBV27 to TRBJ1-5; a weak D match, TRBD1 (5 bases). V lost 6 bases, J lost 5 bases, and 11 bases lay in between. Germline lookup yields CDR1 MNHEY and CDR2 SMNVEV (reference sequence). The CDR3 is made up of 13 amino acids. The CDR3 spells CASSLGGDQPQHF. CDR3 sequence (DNA): TGTGCCAGCAGCCTCGGGGGTGATCAGCCCCAGCATTTT.

The chain couples TRBV20-1 to TRBJ1-2, with TRBD1 matching over 7 bases. Per the germline V gene, CDR1 is DFQATT and CDR2 is SNEGSKA (reference sequence). The length of the CDR3 is 10 residues. The chain's CDR3 is CGTVYYGYTF. The CDR3 coding sequence is TGCGGGACAGTCTACTATGGCTACACCTTC.

The CDR3 reads CASSLGPGEGVFYGYTF. The DNA for the CDR3 is TGTGCCAGCAGCTTGGGTCCAGGGGAGGGAGTATTCTATGGCTACACCTTC. The J gene is TRBJ1-2, the V gene TRBV7-2; the D gene is possibly TRBD1 (6 bases). CDR3 length: 17 amino acids. V lost 3 bases and J 4 bases, leaving 21 bases between the germline ends. Germline CDR1 is SGHTA and CDR2 is FQGNSA.

This chain links TRBV6-5 with TRBJ1-2, with D perhaps TRBD1 (5 bases). The CDR3 contains 15 residues. Germline V gene lookup returns CDR1 MNHEY and CDR2 SVGAGI. V lost 2 bases to trimming and J lost 0 bases, with 10 bases between them. The CDR3 is CASSYEAGTNYGYTF. DNA of the CDR3: TGTGCCAGCAGTTACGAAGCAGGGACTAACTATGGCTACACCTTC.

V usage is TRBV7-2 and J usage is TRBJ2-1, with D possibly matching TRBD2 (5 bases). The CDR3 length is 16 residues. V lost 4 bases and J lost 6, with 19 bases in between. Germline V gives CDR1 SGHTA, CDR2 FQGNSA. CDR3: CASSSSSSASGNEQFF. CDR3 coding DNA: TGTGCCAGCAGCTCCTCTAGCAGTGCTTCCGGCAATGAGCAGTTCTTC.

The chain employs TRBV6-5 and TRBJ2-7; TRBD1 aligns across 9 bases. Per the germline V gene, CDR1 is MNHEY and CDR2 is SVGAGI. V gave up 7 bases and J gave up 5 bases; unmatched junction bases: 9. CDR3 length: 14 amino acids. CDR3 sequence reads: CASTQGAIPHEQYF. For the CDR3, the DNA is TGTGCCAGCACACAGGGGGCTATTCCCCACGAGCAGTACTTC.

The rearrangement uses TRBV18 and TRBJ2-5, with D maybe TRBD2 (5 bases). V lost 3 bases to trimming and J lost 4 bases, with 9 bases between them. The germline gives CDR1 KGHSH, CDR2 LQKENI. The CDR3 runs 13 residues. The CDR3 DNA reads TGTGCCAGCTCACCCCCGGGGTCAGAGACCCAGTACTTC. Residues: CASSPPGSETQYF.

The rearrangement uses TRBV11-2 and TRBJ1-3; 7 bases agree with TRBD1. The CDR3 sequence is 14 residues long. Germline lookup yields CDR1 SGHAT and CDR2 FQNNGV. V trimming: 10 bases; J trimming: 4 bases; junction bases outside the gene matches: 10. The DNA for the CDR3 is TGTGCCACCGTGAACAGGGGAAGAGGAAACACCATATATTTT. This translates into CATVNRGRGNTIYF.

The chain is built from TRBV29-1 and TRBJ1-1; no clear D. CDR1 is SQVTM and CDR2 is ANQGSEA in the germline V gene. The CDR3 extends over 16 amino acids. Trimming left V 1 base short and J 3 bases short, with 18 bases between. Here the CDR3 DNA reads TGCAGCGTTGAAGCAGGTCGTCAGACCACGTACACTGAAGCTTTCTTT. Residues: CSVEAGRQTTYTEAFF.

The chain has TRBV5-4 and TRBJ1-4; D may be TRBD1 (6 bases). The germline V and J ends were trimmed by 1 base and 8 bases, with 18 bases remaining between them. CDR1 is SGHNT and CDR2 is YYREEE in the germline V gene (reference sequence). This CDR3 has 16 amino acids. The CDR3 here is CASSLMVGGGEEKLFF. CDR3 nucleotide sequence: TGTGCCAGCAGCTTGATGGTGGGGGGGGGCGAGGAAAAACTGTTTTTT.

The chain recombines TRBV30 with TRBJ1-5, with TRBD1 matching 9 bases. CDR1 and CDR2 (germline): GTSNPN, SVGIG (reference sequence). The V and J ends lost 2 bases and 9 bases, in that order; junction bases with no gene match: 17. This CDR3 spans 17 amino acids. Written as DNA, the CDR3 is TGTGCCTGGAGTCAAGCATCCGGGACAGGGATCGGGTGGCCCCAGCATTTT. Its translation: CAWSQASGTGIGWPQHF.

The chain joins TRBV10-1 to TRBJ1-1, with D unclear. Trimming took off 3 bases at V and 0 bases at J, with 14 bases between the two ends. Germline values: CDR1 WNHNN, CDR2 SYGVQD (reference sequence). CDR3 length: 16 residues. The CDR3 DNA reads as TGCGCCAGCAGTGAAGGTTCACAGTTCATGAACACTGAAGCTTTCTTT. Its translation is CASSEGSQFMNTEAFF.

The chain carries TRBV7-2 and TRBJ2-2, with 11 bases aligning to TRBD2. J lost 6 bases, V lost 5 bases, and 2 bases had no gene match. This CDR3 comprises 14 residues. Germline-derived CDR1 and CDR2 are SGHTA and FQGNSA. As DNA, the CDR3 is TGTGCCAGCAGCATGGGACTAGCGGCCGGGGAGCTGTTTTTT. Translation: CASSMGLAAGELFF.

The V call is TRBV7-2, the J call TRBJ2-1, with D possibly being TRBD1 (5 bases). CDR1 SGHTA and CDR2 FQGNSA come from the germline V gene. Trimming removed 2 bases from V and 6 bases from J, with 8 bases in between. The CDR3 spans 13 residues. The CDR3 sequence is CASSLQGFNEQFF. The CDR3 nucleotides read TGTGCCAGCAGCTTACAGGGTTTCAATGAGCAGTTCTTC.